One sample yielded the 20 T cell receptor beta chains listed below, sequenced in a study of blood T cell repertoires in COVID-19 (dated by TCRdb to about 2020). Library generation was performed with the immunoSEQ multiplex PCR assay. TCRdb obtained this table from immuneACCESS and retained in-frame rearrangements with V and J assigned. These tables miss some clones; where compared with another copy, unresolved V genes account for less than half of the shortfall, and the remainder is unexplained. This sample is represented by roughly 130,000 clones; approximately 87% of them were singletons. The top ten clones comprise approximately 3.3% of the sample. Sequenced input: peripheral blood. Every receptor here comes from a woman in her sixties or seventies with acute or convalescent COVID-19.

The V call is TRBV6-7, the J call TRBJ1-6; 7 bases map to TRBD1. TRBV6-7 is an open reading frame whose function is uncertain. Trimming removed 7 bases from V and 7 bases from J; junction bases left unmatched: 10. The CDR3 loop spans 15 amino acids. CDR3 nucleotides: TGTGCCAGCACGAACACGGGACAGTTCAATTCACCCCTCCACTTT. Residues: CASTNTGQFNSPLHF.

This clone was picked up one time. The chain employs TRBV10-1 and TRBJ2-5, with 11 bases identical to TRBD2. Germline-derived CDR1 and CDR2 are WNHNN and SYGVQD (reference sequence). The length of the CDR3 is 15 residues. Trimming at V came to 0 bases and at J to 4 bases, leaving 1 base not matched to a gene. The CDR3 nucleotides are TGCGCCAGCAGTGAGTCCGGGACTAGCGGAGAGACCCAGTACTTC. It yields the protein CASSESGTSGETQYF.

This clone came up once. This chain joins TRBV28 and TRBJ1-2; no firm D call. Germline V gives CDR1 MDHEN, CDR2 SYDVKM. The CDR3 length is 13 residues. V lost 7 bases to trimming and J lost 0 bases, with 9 bases between them. The CDR3 is CASTLFTNYGYTF. CDR3 in DNA: TGTGCCAGCACCCTTTTTACTAACTATGGCTACACCTTC.

The chain employs TRBV3-1 (or the pseudogene TRBV3-2) and TRBJ1-4; 9 bases line up with TRBD1. J lost 10 bases, V lost 3 bases, and 0 bases had no gene match. The V gene's germline CDR1 is LGHDT and CDR2 YNNKEL (reference sequence). CDR3 length: 12 residues. The CDR3 nucleotides read TGTGCCAGCAGCCAGGGACAGGGAAAACTGTTTTTT. Translated: CASSQGQGKLFF.

The CDR3 DNA reads TGTGCCAGCAGTTACTCAGGGGGGGGAACTGAAGCTTTCTTT. Translation: CASSYSGGGTEAFF. The chain employs TRBV6-6 and TRBJ1-1; a possible D gene is TRBD1 (6 bases). Germline V gene data show CDR1 as MNHNY and CDR2 as SVGAGI (reference sequence). The V end was cut by 0 bases, the J end by 5 bases, with 10 bases between. The CDR3 is made up of 14 amino acids.

The chain has TRBV3-1 (or the pseudogene TRBV3-2) and TRBJ1-3; D perhaps matches TRBD1 (5 bases). This CDR3 comprises 15 residues. The ends were cut back, 4 bases at V and 2 bases at J, with 12 bases in the middle. Germline CDR1 is LGHDT and CDR2 is YNNKEL (reference sequence). This CDR3 is CASSPWGGAGNTIYF. In nucleotides, the CDR3 is TGTGCCAGCAGCCCCTGGGGGGGGGCTGGAAACACCATATATTTT.

This clone was found many times. The chain combines TRBV5-1 with TRBJ1-5, with D tentatively TRBD1 (5 bases). The germline gives CDR1 SGHRS, CDR2 YFSETQ. V lost 4 bases and J lost 3, with 8 bases in between. The length of the CDR3 is 13 residues. CDR3 DNA sequence: TGCGCCAGCAGCCGGGGGAACAATCAGCCCCAGCATTTT. Translation gives CASSRGNNQPQHF. Combining the CDR3 with reference TRBV5-1 and TRBJ1-5 gives the whole variable domain KAGVTQTPRYLIKTRGQQVTLSCSPISGHRSVSWYQQTPGQGLQFLFEYFSETQRNKGNFPGRFSGRQFSNSRSEMNVSTLELGDSALYLCASSRGNNQPQHFGDGTRLSIL.

The chain employs TRBV29-1 and TRBJ2-5; the D is unclear. Germline lookup yields CDR1 SQVTM and CDR2 ANQGSEA. V was pared by 6 bases and J by 7 bases, with 12 bases between. CDR3 length: 11 residues. CDR3 sequence (DNA): TGCAGCGTAGGATGGAGTGGGACCCAGTACTTC. Protein sequence: CSVGWSGTQYF.

The gene calls are TRBV28 and TRBJ1-2, with unresolved D. Trimming pared 3 bases from V and 0 bases from J, leaving 14 bases between. This CDR3 is 16 amino acids long. Germline CDR1 MDHEN, CDR2 SYDVKM. This chain's CDR3 is CASSLGATETNYGYTF. CDR3 DNA: TGTGCCAGCAGTTTGGGAGCAACAGAAACTAACTATGGCTACACCTTC.

The J gene is TRBJ1-1, the V gene TRBV5-6, with 8 bases lining up with TRBD1. Germline V gene data show CDR1 as SGHDT and CDR2 as YYEEEE. Germline trimming cut 2 bases from V and 2 bases from J; bases unmatched to any gene: 2. The CDR3 extends over 14 amino acids. CDR3 in amino acids: CASSFDRGNTEAFF. CDR3 nucleotide sequence: TGTGCCAGCAGCTTTGACAGGGGAAACACTGAAGCTTTCTTT.

This chain joins TRBV3-1 (or the pseudogene TRBV3-2) and TRBJ2-3; 8 bases map to TRBD1. Trimming at V came to 4 bases and at J to 5 bases, leaving 8 bases not matched to a gene. The germline gives CDR1 LGHDT, CDR2 YNNKEL (reference sequence). The CDR3 consists of 15 residues. This chain's CDR3 is CASSPQGAVKDTQYF. CDR3 DNA sequence: TGTGCCAGCAGCCCGCAGGGGGCTGTTAAAGATACGCAGTATTTT.

J is TRBJ1-1 and V is TRBV6-5; TRBD1 might be the D (5 bases). The CDR3 has 14 amino acids. V gave up 7 bases and J gave up 0 bases, with 12 bases separating them. In germline, CDR1 is MNHEY, CDR2 SVGAGI. The CDR3 bases are TGTGCCAGCAAGGGGAACAGCTTGAACACTGAAGCTTTCTTT. Its translation: CASKGNSLNTEAFF.

The chain joins TRBV28 to TRBJ1-5; TRBD1 matches at 10 bases. Germline loops: CDR1 MDHEN, CDR2 SYDVKM. The CDR3 covers 14 residues. V gave up 4 bases and J gave up 4 bases; unmatched junction bases: 1. The CDR3 region is CASSSGQGNQPQHF. The CDR3 nucleotides read TGTGCCAGCAGTTCGGGACAGGGGAATCAGCCCCAGCATTTT.

V usage is TRBV7-9 and J usage is TRBJ1-2, with D hard to call. This CDR3 is 15 amino acids long. Germline V CDR1 and CDR2: SEHNR, FQNEAQ (reference sequence). V was cut by 7 bases and J by 8 bases, with 23 bases left in between. The CDR3 nucleotides read TGTGCCAGCACCCCAGTGGCGCCAGGCTACTTGGGCTACACCTTC. Translated: CASTPVAPGYLGYTF.

The chain couples TRBV30 to TRBJ1-4; 9 bases line up with TRBD1. CDR1 GTSNPN and CDR2 SVGIG come from the germline V gene (reference sequence). Trimming took 2 bases from V and 7 from J; bases not matched to a gene: 5. The CDR3 is 14 residues long. CDR3 DNA: TGTGCCTGGAGTTCCGGGACAGGGAGTGAAAAACTGTTTTTT. Its translation is CAWSSGTGSEKLFF.

This clone was seen once. In DNA form, the CDR3 reads TGTGCCAGCAGTTACAGCGCAGAACCAGATAGCAATCAGCCCCAGCATTTT. Its protein product is CASSYSAEPDSNQPQHF. The chain combines TRBV6-2 or TRBV6-3 with TRBJ1-5; D unresolved. The V end was cut by 2 bases, the J end by 0 bases, with 14 bases between. CDR1 is MNHEY and CDR2 is SVGEGT in the germline V gene. CDR3 length: 17 residues.

The chain has TRBV6-6 and TRBJ1-6; D not resolved. In germline, CDR1 is MNHNY, CDR2 SVGAGI (reference sequence). Trimming left V 0 bases short and J 2 bases short, with 8 bases between. The CDR3 length is 16 residues. The CDR3 spells CASSYSSQTYNSPLHF. CDR3 bases: TGTGCCAGCAGTTACTCGTCCCAGACCTATAATTCACCCCTCCACTTT.

The gene calls are TRBV12-5 and TRBJ2-4; 8 nucleotides align to TRBD2. After removal of 2 bases from V and 15 bases from J, the junction contained 3 bases not matched to a gene. CDR3 size: 11 residues. The V gene's germline CDR1 is LGHNT and CDR2 FRNRAP. CDR3: CASGLPGGLYF. CDR3 nucleotide sequence: TGTGCTAGTGGTTTGCCGGGGGGGCTGTACTTC.

This clone came up once. The chain has TRBV19 and TRBJ1-1; D not certain. This CDR3 is 15 amino acids long. The V gene's germline CDR1 is LNHDA and CDR2 SQIVND (reference sequence). The V gene lost 6 bases and the J gene lost 0 bases, with 14 bases spanning the gap. CDR3: CASRRERELNTEAFF. DNA for the CDR3: TGTGCCAGTAGGCGGGAGAGGGAATTGAACACTGAAGCTTTCTTT.

Remarks on this clone: At the DNA level, this CDR3 is encoded by other sequences in the same sample as well. The rearrangement uses TRBV5-1 and TRBJ2-5; 12 bases are shared with TRBD2. Looked up from germline, CDR1 is SGHRS and CDR2 is YFSETQ. The CDR3 runs 18 residues. V trimming: 0 bases; J trimming: 5 bases; junction bases outside the gene matches: 11. The CDR3 sequence: CASSLALLAGGGSETQYF. CDR3 nucleotide sequence: TGCGCCAGCAGCTTGGCTCTACTAGCGGGAGGAGGTTCTGAGACCCAGTACTTC.